The 20 T cell receptor beta chains below come from one sample, sequenced in a study of T cell responses to AZD1222 COVID-19 vaccine. Some clones are missing from TCRdb's copy, which holds only in-frame ones; the method was immunoSEQ multiplex PCR. The table has 140,000 to 150,000 clones, approximately 91% seen once. Sequencing used peripheral blood, obtained 28 days after the second AZD1222 dose. These receptor sequences come from an adult who received the AZD1222 COVID-19 vaccine.

The chain has TRBV6-5 and TRBJ1-3, with 7 bases aligning to TRBD1. V gave up 6 bases and J gave up 3 bases; unmatched junction bases: 5. From germline, CDR1 is MNHEY and CDR2 SVGAGI. The CDR3 is 14 amino acids. The CDR3 DNA sequence: TGTGCCAGCAGCCCAGACAGGGTTGGAAACACCATATATTTT. It yields the protein CASSPDRVGNTIYF.

This chain connects TRBV18 to TRBJ2-5; 12 positions agree with TRBD1. Per the germline V gene, CDR1 is KGHSH and CDR2 is LQKENI. J lost 5 bases, V lost 2 bases, and 9 bases had no gene match. The CDR3 covers 17 residues. CDR3 coding DNA: TGTGCCAGCTCACCAGACCCCGGGACAGGGGGCTTCGAGACCCAGTACTTC. Amino acids: CASSPDPGTGGFETQYF. The complete variable domain, with remaining parts taken from reference TRBV18 and TRBJ2-5, reads NAGVMQNPRHLVRRRGQEARLRCSPMKGHSHVYWYRQLPEEGLKFMVYLQKENIIDESGMPKERFSAEFPKEGPSILRIQQVVRGDSAAYFCASSPDPGTGGFETQYFGPGTRLLVL.

This sequence joins TRBV2 and TRBJ1-5; perhaps TRBD1 as D (5 bases). Between the trimmed V and J ends, which lost 4 bases and 5 bases, there was a span of 9 bases. Germline V gene data show CDR1 as SNHLY and CDR2 as FYNNEI. CDR3 size: 13 residues. The CDR3 loop reads CASSGEGDQPQHF. The CDR3, as DNA: TGTGCCAGCAGTGGTGAAGGGGATCAGCCCCAGCATTTT.

The chain uses TRBV6-1 and TRBJ1-2; D is ambiguous. CDR1 and CDR2 (germline): MNHNS, SASEGT. The ends were cut back, 0 bases at V and 3 bases at J, with 5 bases in the middle. The CDR3 has 13 amino acids. CDR3 sequence reads: CASSEATDYGYTF. The CDR3 coding sequence is TGTGCCAGCAGTGAAGCTACAGACTATGGCTACACCTTC.

The rearrangement uses TRBV29-1 and TRBJ1-1; D is perhaps TRBD1 (6 bases). V lost 5 bases and J 0 bases, leaving 13 bases between the germline ends. This CDR3 is built from 14 residues. Germline V gene data show CDR1 as SQVTM and CDR2 as ANQGSEA. CDR3 residues: CSVKGGQMNTEAFF. The CDR3 DNA reads TGCAGCGTTAAGGGAGGACAGATGAACACTGAAGCTTTCTTT.

This chain uses TRBV7-3 with TRBJ1-6, with D unresolved. Trimming took 1 base from V and 9 from J, leaving 7 bases between them. This CDR3 is 13 amino acids long. The germline V gene encodes CDR1 SGHTA and CDR2 FQGTGA. CDR3 sequence (DNA): TGTGCCAGCAGCTTAAGACATCTTTCACCCCTCCACTTT. This translates into CASSLRHLSPLHF.

The chain combines TRBV5-1 with TRBJ2-6; 8 nucleotides match TRBD1. J was trimmed by 0 bases and V by 3 bases; bases with no gene match: 8. The germline CDR1 and CDR2 sequences are SGHRS and YFSETQ. This CDR3 has 18 residues. The CDR3 here is CASSWGTGPSSGANVLTF. The CDR3, as DNA: TGCGCCAGCAGCTGGGGGACAGGCCCAAGCTCTGGGGCCAACGTCCTGACTTTC.

This clone was counted once. This chain links TRBV2 with TRBJ1-4; 10 nucleotides align to TRBD1. There are 15 residues in the CDR3. Germline CDR1 and CDR2: SNHLY and FYNNEI. With V trimmed by 4 bases and J by 4 bases, 3 bases remained unmatched. Written as DNA, the CDR3 is TGTGCCAGCAGTGGACAGGGGGCATTTAATGAAAAACTGTTTTTT. This translates into CASSGQGAFNEKLFF.

The rearrangement links TRBV6-5 to TRBJ2-7; 8 nucleotides line up with TRBD1. V trimming: 6 bases; J trimming: 3 bases; junction bases outside the gene matches: 10. CDR1 MNHEY and CDR2 SVGAGI come from the germline V gene. The CDR3 spans 15 residues. The CDR3 loop reads CASSSPGQGDYEQYF. CDR3 in DNA: TGTGCCAGCAGCTCCCCCGGACAGGGAGACTACGAGCAGTACTTC.

The V gene is TRBV18, the J gene TRBJ1-6; 7 bases agree with TRBD1. This CDR3 region has 14 residues. V shed 4 bases, J shed 10 bases, and the junction held 7 bases outside the gene matches. The germline CDR1 and CDR2 sequences are KGHSH and LQKENI. The CDR3 DNA reads TGTGCCAGCTCACGCTCAGACAGGGAATCACCCCTCCACTTT. Translating it yields CASSRSDRESPLHF.

The rearrangement uses TRBV5-5 and TRBJ2-6; D is unclear. V was trimmed by 2 bases and J by 0 bases, leaving 3 bases between them. The CDR3 totals 14 residues. Germline CDR1 reads SGHKS; CDR2 reads YYEKEE (reference sequence). The CDR3 DNA sequence: TGTGCCAGCAGCTTTAACTCTGGGGCCAACGTCCTGACTTTC. Its translation: CASSFNSGANVLTF.

This sequence joins TRBV6-5 and TRBJ1-1; the D gene is possibly TRBD1 (5 bases). CDR1 and CDR2 from the germline V gene are MNHEY and SVGAGI. V was cut by 9 bases and J by 7 bases, with 12 bases left in between. This CDR3 spans 11 amino acids. The CDR3: CARHLGDEAFF. The CDR3 DNA reads TGTGCCAGACACCTGGGGGATGAAGCTTTCTTT.

J is TRBJ1-2 and V is TRBV2; D is unresolved. Germline CDR1 and CDR2: SNHLY and FYNNEI. The V end was cut by 0 bases, the J end by 7 bases, with 12 bases between. The CDR3 runs to 14 residues. The CDR3 is CASSEAPGGGGYTF. For the CDR3, the DNA is TGTGCCAGCAGTGAAGCGCCGGGAGGCGGTGGCTACACCTTC. Filled out from reference TRBV2 and TRBJ1-2, the complete variable domain reads EPEVTQTPSHQVTQMGQEVILRCVPISNHLYFYWYRQILGQKVEFLVSFYNNEISEKSEIFDDQFSVERPDGSNFTLKIRSTKLEDSAMYFCASSEAPGGGGYTFGSGTRLTVV.

V and J are TRBV5-1 and TRBJ2-7, with D perhaps assigned TRBD1 or TRBD2 (5 bases each). Trimming took 3 bases from V and 1 from J, leaving 8 bases between them. This CDR3 is built from 13 residues. Germline V gene lookup returns CDR1 SGHRS and CDR2 YFSETQ. CDR3 in DNA: TGCGCCAGCAGCTGGGACGTTTCCTACGAGCAGTACTTC. Amino acid sequence: CASSWDVSYEQYF.

This clone was picked up one time. The J gene is TRBJ2-7, the V gene TRBV27; 7 nucleotides agree with TRBD1. V shed 5 bases, J shed 6 bases, and the junction held 10 bases outside the gene matches. CDR3 length: 14 amino acids. Germline V CDR1 and CDR2: MNHEY, SMNVEV (reference sequence). CDR3 protein: CASSHVGTAGEQYF. The CDR3 DNA reads TGTGCCAGCAGTCATGTAGGGACAGCCGGCGAGCAGTACTTC.

The chain carries TRBV7-6 and TRBJ1-2; weak D call: TRBD1 (5 bases). Trimming left V 4 bases short and J 7 bases short, with 13 bases between. CDR1 and CDR2 (germline): SGHVS, FNYEAQ. This CDR3 spans 13 amino acids. The CDR3 coding sequence is TGTGCCAGCAGCTCTTCAGGGAAAGCTGGCTACACCTTC. This sequence encodes CASSSSGKAGYTF.

The rearrangement links TRBV4-2 to TRBJ1-3, with 7 bases fitting TRBD1. Per the germline V gene, CDR1 is LGHNA and CDR2 is YNFKEQ. V gave up 2 bases and J gave up 3 bases; unmatched junction bases: 10. This CDR3 is 17 amino acids long. CDR3 DNA sequence: TGTGCCAGCAGCCAACCACAGACAGGGTGGAGTGGAAACACCATATATTTT. The encoded protein is CASSQPQTGWSGNTIYF.

V usage is TRBV5-5 and J usage is TRBJ1-1; D call uncertain. V dropped 0 bases and J dropped 2 bases, with 8 bases sitting between them. This CDR3 has 14 residues. Germline CDR1 SGHKS, CDR2 YYEKEE (reference sequence). CDR3 DNA sequence: TGTGCCAGCAGCTTGGGATCGCTTAACACTGAAGCTTTCTTT. Encoded protein: CASSLGSLNTEAFF.

In DNA, the CDR3 is TGTGCCAGCAGTTTGGGGGTCCCAGGAATGCGACGAAATGAAAAACTGTTTTTT. Its protein is CASSLGVPGMRRNEKLFF. V and J are TRBV27 and TRBJ1-4; D might be TRBD1 (5 bases). The CDR3 covers 18 residues. Germline V CDR1 and CDR2: MNHEY, SMNVEV (reference sequence). The V gene lost 3 bases and the J gene lost 5 bases, with 22 bases spanning the gap.

The CDR3 loop reads CASSLATEAFF. CDR3 DNA: TGTGCCAGTAGTCTTGCGACTGAAGCTTTCTTT. This rearrangement joins TRBV19 to TRBJ1-1; D uncertain. With 5 bases removed from V and 5 bases from J, the gap between germline ends came to 6 bases. Looked up from germline, CDR1 is LNHDA and CDR2 is SQIVND (reference sequence). This CDR3 has 11 residues.